This T cell receptor (beta chain) was recovered during a study of identical twins. Germline V gives CDR1 SGHNT, CDR2 YENEEA. This CDR3 contains 17 residues. Trimming stripped 0 bases from V and 0 bases from J, with 13 bases between. Study-wide points: Cord blood beta clonotypes present at high abundance carried fewer insertions; no such pattern appeared in memory repertoires. Excess low generation probability was seen in twin-shared out-of-frame alpha sequences. Cross-sectional statistical analysis, not tracking of the same donors, underpinned the conclusions.

Addition of a universal primer site occurred through template switching, and cDNA carried unique molecular identifiers. TCRdb reprocessed the 5' RACE reads with MiXCR, giving one entry per CDR3 protein. The table has 1.5 million or so distinct CDR3 sequences, less than 35% seen once. With respect to this clonotype: What it binds is not known.

The chain couples TRBV11-3 to TRBJ2-3; D is possibly TRBD2 (6 bases). The source is a newborn girl in good health. The sample comprised cord blood. The CDR3 loop is CASSLEASANSTDTQYF. In DNA form, the CDR3 reads TGTGCCAGCAGCTTAGAGGCTAGCGCTAATAGCACAGATACGCAGTATTTT.